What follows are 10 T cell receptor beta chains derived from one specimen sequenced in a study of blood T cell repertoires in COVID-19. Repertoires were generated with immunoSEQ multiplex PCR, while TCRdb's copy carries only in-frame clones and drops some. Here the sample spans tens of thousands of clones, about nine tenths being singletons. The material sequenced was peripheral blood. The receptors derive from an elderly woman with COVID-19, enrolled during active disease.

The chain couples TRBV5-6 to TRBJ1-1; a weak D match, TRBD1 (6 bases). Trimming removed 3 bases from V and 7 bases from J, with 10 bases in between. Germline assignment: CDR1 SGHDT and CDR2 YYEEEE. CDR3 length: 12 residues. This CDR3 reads CASSYNRVEAFF. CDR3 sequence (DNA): TGTGCCAGCAGCTATAACAGGGTTGAAGCTTTCTTT. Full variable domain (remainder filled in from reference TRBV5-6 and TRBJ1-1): DAGVTQSPTHLIKTRGQQVTLRCSPKSGHDTVSWYQQALGQGPQFIFQYYEEEERQRGNFPDRFSGHQFPNYSSELNVNALLLGDSALYLCASSYNRVEAFFGQGTRLTVV.

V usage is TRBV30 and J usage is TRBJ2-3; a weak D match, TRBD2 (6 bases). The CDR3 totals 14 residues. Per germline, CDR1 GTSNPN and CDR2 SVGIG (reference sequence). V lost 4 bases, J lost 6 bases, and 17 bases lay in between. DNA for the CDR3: TGTGCCTGGAATTGGGGACTCGAGTTTGATACGCAGTATTTT. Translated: CAWNWGLEFDTQYF.

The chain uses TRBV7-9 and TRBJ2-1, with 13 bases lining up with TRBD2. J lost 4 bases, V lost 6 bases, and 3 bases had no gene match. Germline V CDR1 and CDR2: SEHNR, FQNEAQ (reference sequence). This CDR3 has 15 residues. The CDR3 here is CASRGTSGAYNEQFF. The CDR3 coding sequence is TGTGCCAGCAGGGGGACTAGCGGGGCGTACAATGAGCAGTTCTTC.

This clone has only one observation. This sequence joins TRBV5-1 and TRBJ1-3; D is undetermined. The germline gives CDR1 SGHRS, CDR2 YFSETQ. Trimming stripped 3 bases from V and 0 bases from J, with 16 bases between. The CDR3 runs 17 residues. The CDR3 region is CASSSRAGPISGNTIYF. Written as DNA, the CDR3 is TGCGCCAGCAGCTCCCGGGCGGGCCCAATCTCTGGAAACACCATATATTTT.

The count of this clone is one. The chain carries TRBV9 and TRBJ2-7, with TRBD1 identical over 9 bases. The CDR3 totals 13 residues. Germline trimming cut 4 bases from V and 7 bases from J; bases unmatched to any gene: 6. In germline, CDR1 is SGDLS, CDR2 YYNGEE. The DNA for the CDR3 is TGTGCCAGCAGCTCTCGGACAGGGGATGAGCAGTACTTC. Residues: CASSSRTGDEQYF.

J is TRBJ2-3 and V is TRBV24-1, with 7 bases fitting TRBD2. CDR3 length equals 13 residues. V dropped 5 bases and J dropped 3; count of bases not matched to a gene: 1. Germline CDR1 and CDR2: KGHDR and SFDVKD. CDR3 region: CATSGGGTDTQYF. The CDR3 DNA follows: TGTGCCACCAGTGGCGGGGGTACAGATACGCAGTATTTT.

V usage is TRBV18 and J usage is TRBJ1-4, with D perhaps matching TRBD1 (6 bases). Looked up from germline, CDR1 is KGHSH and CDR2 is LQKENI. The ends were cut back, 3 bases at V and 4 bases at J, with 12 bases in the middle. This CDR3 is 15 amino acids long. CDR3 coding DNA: TGTGCCAGCTCACCTTCGACAGGTTATAATGAAAAACTGTTTTTT. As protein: CASSPSTGYNEKLFF.

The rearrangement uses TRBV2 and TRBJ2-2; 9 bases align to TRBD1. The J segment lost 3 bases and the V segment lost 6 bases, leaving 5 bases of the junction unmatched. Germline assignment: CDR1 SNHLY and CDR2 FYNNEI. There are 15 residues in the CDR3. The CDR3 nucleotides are TGTGCCAGCAGCCAACAGGGGGCGTACACCGGGGAGCTGTTTTTT. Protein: CASSQQGAYTGELFF.

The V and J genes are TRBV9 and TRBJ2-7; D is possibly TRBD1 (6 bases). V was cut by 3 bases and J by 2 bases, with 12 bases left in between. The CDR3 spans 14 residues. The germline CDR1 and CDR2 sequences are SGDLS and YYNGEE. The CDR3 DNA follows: TGTGCCAGCAGCGAGACAGGACTGACCTACGAGCAGTACTTC. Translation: CASSETGLTYEQYF.

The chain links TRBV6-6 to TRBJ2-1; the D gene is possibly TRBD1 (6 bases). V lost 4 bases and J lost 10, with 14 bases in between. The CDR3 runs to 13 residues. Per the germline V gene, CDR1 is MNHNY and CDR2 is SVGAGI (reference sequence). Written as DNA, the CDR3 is TGTGCCAGCAGTTCGAACGGCCAGGGGGAGCAGTTCTTC. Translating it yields CASSSNGQGEQFF.